This passage covers 8 T cell receptor beta chains from one sample sequenced in a study of CD8+CD57+ T cells in acquired aplastic anemia. CDR3 and TCR beta VDJ profiling relied on genomic DNA as the template. TCRdb recomputed calls from the reads with MiXCR, one row per CDR3 protein. The data show about 58,000 distinct CDR3 sequences, around 50% seen once. Patients who underwent sequencing had shown CD8+CD57+ cell expansion by flow cytometry. Sequenced: sorted CD4+, CD8+, or CD8+CD57+ T cells (not recorded which) from PBMCs. The receptors derive from a human donor with aplastic anemia.

About this clonotype: A much larger clone lies a single base off, so this may be a read error. The V and J genes are TRBV27 and TRBJ2-2; D is perhaps TRBD2 (5 bases). The CDR3 is 13 amino acids. The germline V gene has CDR1 MNHEY and CDR2 SMNVEV (reference sequence). The CDR3 here is CASSFRQAGELSF. For the CDR3, the DNA is TGTGCCAGCAGTTTCCGGCAGGCCGGGGAGCTGTCTTTT.

This clonotype was picked up many times. CDR3 in DNA: TGTGCCAGCAGTCAAGGGCCAGACACCGGGGAGCTGTTTTTT. It encodes CASSQGPDTGELFF. This chain links TRBV6-1 with TRBJ2-2; D call uncertain. CDR1 MNHNS and CDR2 SASEGT come from the germline V gene. Trimming left V 5 bases short and J 3 bases short, with 10 bases between. This CDR3 comprises 14 residues.

About this clonotype: One end of the junction does not line up with germline, which may come from a read error. The gene calls are TRBV12-3 or TRBV12-4 and TRBJ1-1, with 11 bases identical to TRBD1. The CDR3 spans 14 residues. CDR3 in amino acids: CASSGGQGATEASF. The CDR3 coding sequence is TGTGCCAGCAGTGGCGGACAGGGGGCAACTGAAGCTTCCTTT.

About this clonotype: One junction end disagrees with the germline gene, perhaps due to a read error. This chain links TRBV11-1 with TRBJ2-5, with 10 bases aligning to TRBD2. CDR3 length equals 20 residues. Germline CDR1 and CDR2: SGHAT and FQDESV (reference sequence). This CDR3 is CVSSFESSLAGRGDQETQYF. Here the CDR3 DNA reads TGTGTCAGCAGCTTCGAATCCTCACTAGCGGGGAGGGGGGATCAAGAGACCCAGTACTTC.

The chain carries TRBV7-8 and TRBJ1-3; unclear D gene. CDR1 is SGHVS and CDR2 is FQNEAQ in the germline V gene. Between the trimmed V and J ends, which lost 2 bases and 3 bases, there was a span of 5 bases. The CDR3 length is 13 residues. The CDR3 sequence: CASSLSRGNTIYF. DNA for the CDR3: TGTGCCAGCAGCTTATCGCGTGGAAACACCATATATTTT. Together with reference TRBV7-8 and TRBJ1-3, the CDR3 gives the full variable domain: GAGVSQSPRYKVAKRGQDVALRCDPISGHVSLFWYQQALGQGPEFLTYFQNEAQLDKSGLPSDRFFAERPEGSVSTLKIQRTQQEDSAVYLCASSLSRGNTIYFGEGSWLTVV.

The chain employs TRBV19 and TRBJ2-7; D may be TRBD1 or TRBD2 (5 bases each). This CDR3 region has 15 residues. Germline V gene data show CDR1 as LNHDA and CDR2 as SQIVND (reference sequence). The V end lost 5 bases, the J end lost 3 bases, and 17 bases lay between the germline ends. CDR3 loop: CASSPGAQNDYEQYF. The CDR3 bases are TGTGCCAGTAGTCCCGGGGCCCAGAATGACTACGAGCAGTACTTC.

This sequence joins TRBV25-1 and TRBJ2-2; the match to TRBD2 covers 10 bases. Germline V gives CDR1 MGHDK, CDR2 SYGVNS. J gave up 5 bases and V 4 bases, and 10 bases lay outside the gene matches. CDR3 length equals 17 residues. CDR3 in amino acids: CASSGLLAGEATGELFF. The CDR3 bases are TGTGCCAGCAGTGGGCTCCTAGCGGGGGAAGCGACCGGGGAGCTGTTTTTT.

This clonotype showed up many times. The genes are TRBV27 and TRBJ2-7, with TRBD2 matching over 8 bases. The CDR3 length is 16 residues. V shed 0 bases, J shed 0 bases, and the junction held 4 bases outside the gene matches. From germline, CDR1 is MNHEY and CDR2 SMNVEV (reference sequence). CDR3 in DNA: TGTGCCAGCAGTTTATCAGCGGGGGATAGCTCCTACGAGCAGTACTTC. Protein sequence: CASSLSAGDSSYEQYF.